This TCR beta chain was found in a study of blood T cell repertoires in COVID-19. The overall study: Sources were T cells, B-cell-depleted T cells, or PBMCs; the material itself was cDNA or gDNA.

Clones were read by immunoSEQ multiplex PCR, and TCRdb kept only the in-frame ones, dropping some. The table shows around 140,000 clones, with roughly nine tenths occurring only once. The V and J ends lost 4 bases and 3 bases, in that order; junction bases with no gene match: 6. Germline V gene sequence: CDR1 LNHDA, CDR2 SQIVND (reference sequence). The CDR3 has 14 amino acids. The TCR sequence derives from a man aged 18 to 35 with COVID-19, enrolled during active disease. V usage is TRBV19 and J usage is TRBJ2-7, with TRBD1 matching over 7 bases. Sequenced material: peripheral blood. CDR3 sequence: CASSRKTGSYEQYF. In DNA, the CDR3 is TGTGCCAGTAGTAGAAAGACAGGGAGCTACGAGCAGTACTTC.